This TCR beta chain was observed in a study of T cell changes during pregnancy in multiple sclerosis (dated by TCRdb to the late 2010s). A note on the overall study: Changes in the T cell repertoire over the course of pregnancy were examined in this study in women with multiple sclerosis.

The CDR3 holds 15 amino acids from the cysteine to the phenylalanine. Only the CDR3 DNA stays, 45 bases, in frame from base 1. CDR1 and CDR2 (MDHEN, SYDVKM) derive from the germline V gene. V sheds 5 bases and J sheds 2 bases, leaving 16 bases between their ends. Library method: the immunoSEQ multiplex PCR assay. TCRdb took over this immuneACCESS table, retaining in-frame rearrangements with V and J assigned. Such tables are incomplete; in checked studies, under half of the missing clones stem from an unresolved V gene, and the remainder is unexplained. Within this sample are tens of thousands of clones, with roughly 92% of them counted one time only. Clones ranked in the top ten supply 2% of the sample. Comment on this clone: There is no known antigen for this receptor. One base away there is no much larger clone; base qualities are not given.

The material sequenced was peripheral blood, taken in the second trimester of pregnancy. The receptor comes from a female donor with multiple sclerosis, enrolled in a pregnancy study. The chain is made from TRBV28 and TRBJ2-7, with TRBD1 as a weak D call on 8 bases. CDR3 region: CASSLAQGGAYEQYF. The nucleotides read TGTGCCAGCAGTCTGGCACAGGGGGGGGCCTACGAGCAGTACTTC.